The present entry profiles one T cell receptor beta chain with its context. The entry originates in a study of human T cells and chemical hapten exposure. TCRdb reprocessed the RACE reads with MiXCR, giving one entry per CDR3 protein. The table has around 180,000 distinct CDR3 sequences, roughly 30% seen once. Trimming took 0 bases from V and 1 from J; bases not matched to a gene: 5. This CDR3 region has 16 residues. CDR1 and CDR2 from the germline V gene are LGHDT and YNNKEL (reference sequence). Time point defined: pre-sensitization, week 0. Sample treatment: therapeutic diphenylcyclopropenone sensitization with weekly scalp DPC.

The chain joins TRBV3-1 to TRBJ2-5, with 7 nucleotides matching TRBD2. This sequence was found in a woman between 25 and 40 years old with alopecia areata. Some clones in this sample may be carry-over from other donors' samples. The specimen was whole blood, collected in connection with sensitization to the hapten diphenylcyclopropenone (DPC). This CDR3 reads CASSQELAGLQETQYF. The CDR3 DNA reads as TGTGCCAGCAGCCAAGAATTAGCGGGTCTCCAAGAGACCCAGTACTTC.